Detailed here is one T cell receptor beta chain. Its specificity is not known. The CDR3 length is 17 residues. V was shortened by 2 bases and J by 1 base, with 15 bases between the two germline ends. Looked up from germline, CDR1 is LGHDT and CDR2 is YNNKEL (reference sequence). TCRdb's copy holds only in-frame clones and misses some; the assay was immunoSEQ multiplex PCR. The sample consists of some 22,000 clones, 82% of them appearing once. These data originate in a study of T cell responses to AZD1222 COVID-19 vaccine. Findings and caveats of the study: The sample set comprised mostly white British donors with more females, and clonal diversity was possibly underestimated.

This sequence joins TRBV3-1 (or the pseudogene TRBV3-2) and TRBJ2-1; possibly TRBD1 for D (6 bases). The sequences come from peripheral blood, collected on day 0 of AZD1222 vaccination. The TCR originated in an adult in good health. The CDR3 sequence is CASSQIWQGRSYNEQFF. In nucleotides, the CDR3 is TGTGCCAGCAGCCAAATATGGCAGGGGAGATCCTACAATGAGCAGTTCTTC.